A selection of T cell receptor beta chains follows, all from one sample in a study of cytomegalovirus exposure and HLA in healthy donors. Libraries were prepared by immunoSEQ multiplex PCR; TCRdb keeps only in-frame clonotypes and omits some of them. This table holds about 150,000 clones, 94% found once. Specimen: PBMCs. The receptor set was obtained from a man in his late teens or twenties in good health and CMV-seropositive. The CDR3 runs from the conserved cysteine through the conserved F or W. A D gene is named only where the DNA matches it firmly. Only part of the rows carry a size: once, few, many, or a class if the clone is expanded.

clone size: NA
V gene: TRBV30
CDR3 length: 16
J gene: TRBJ2-3
D gene: TRBD1
CDR3 DNA: TGTGCCTGGAGTGTAGTCGCAGGGGGAAAGGGGGATACGCAGTATTTT
CDR3 protein: CAWSVVAGGKGDTQYF

clone size: NA
V gene: TRBV5-1
CDR3 length: 15
J gene: TRBJ2-2
D gene: NA
CDR3 DNA: TGCGCCAGCAGCCTGCTTGCGTACGGGACCGGGGAGCTGTTTTTT
CDR3 protein: CASSLLAYGTGELFF

clone size: NA
V gene: TRBV10-1
CDR3 length: 17
J gene: TRBJ2-7
D gene: TRBD2
CDR3 DNA: TGCGCCAGCAGTGAGTCTGTCCCGGCTAGCGGGACCCACGAGCAGTACTTC
CDR3 protein: CASSESVPASGTHEQYF

clone size: NA
V gene: TRBV27
CDR3 length: 14
J gene: TRBJ1-5
D gene: TRBD1
CDR3 DNA: TGTGCCAGCAGTTTACAGGGGGCGGATCAGCCCCAGCATTTT
CDR3 protein: CASSLQGADQPQHF

clone size: NA
V gene: TRBV13
CDR3 length: 16
J gene: TRBJ2-7
D gene: TRBD2
CDR3 DNA: TGTGCCAGCAGCTTACTTCCCGGGAGGGGGGGGTACGAGCAGTACTTC
CDR3 protein: CASSLLPGRGGYEQYF

clone size: NA
V gene: TRBV27
CDR3 length: 16
J gene: TRBJ2-2
D gene: TRBD1
CDR3 DNA: TGTGCCAGCAGTTTAATCGGGACAGGGGACACCGGGGAGCTGTTTTTT
CDR3 protein: CASSLIGTGDTGELFF

clone size: NA
V gene: TRBV7-2
CDR3 length: 17
J gene: TRBJ2-5
D gene: NA
CDR3 DNA: TGTGCCAGCAGCTCCCTCGATTTGCAGGGGCTCGGAGAGACCCAGTACTTC
CDR3 protein: CASSSLDLQGLGETQYF

clone size: NA
V gene: TRBV7-3
CDR3 length: 12
J gene: TRBJ2-2
D gene: NA
CDR3 DNA: TGTGCCAGCAGCCCGCCGGGAGGGGAGCTGTTTTTT
CDR3 protein: CASSPPGGELFF

clone size: NA
V gene: TRBV29-1
CDR3 length: 11
J gene: TRBJ2-5
D gene: NA
CDR3 DNA: TGCAGCGTACGAGGTCCGGGTACCCAGTACTTC
CDR3 protein: CSVRGPGTQYF

clone size: NA
V gene: TRBV11-2
CDR3 length: 12
J gene: TRBJ2-7
D gene: NA
CDR3 DNA: TGTGCCAGCAGCCCTTACTCCTACGAGCAGTACTTC
CDR3 protein: CASSPYSYEQYF

clone size: NA
V gene: TRBV13
CDR3 length: 13
J gene: TRBJ2-5
D gene: NA
CDR3 DNA: TGTGCCAGCAGCTTAGGAACCGGAGAGACCCAGTACTTC
CDR3 protein: CASSLGTGETQYF

clone size: NA
V gene: TRBV18
CDR3 length: 16
J gene: TRBJ2-2
D gene: TRBD1
CDR3 DNA: TGTGCCAGCTCACCCCCGAGGACAGGGGTTGGCGGGGAGCTGTTTTTT
CDR3 protein: CASSPPRTGVGGELFF

clone size: NA
V gene: TRBV15
CDR3 length: 13
J gene: TRBJ1-1
D gene: NA
CDR3 DNA: TGTGCCACCAGCAGAGAACAGAACACTGAAGCTTTCTTT
CDR3 protein: CATSREQNTEAFF

clone size: NA
V gene: TRBV5-1
CDR3 length: 15
J gene: TRBJ2-7
D gene: TRBD2
CDR3 DNA: TGCGCCAGCAGCTCCACTGCTAGCGGGAGGGACGAGCAGTACTTC
CDR3 protein: CASSSTASGRDEQYF

clone size: NA
V gene: TRBV5-5
CDR3 length: 14
J gene: TRBJ2-7
D gene: NA
CDR3 DNA: TGTGCCAGCAGCACGGGACAAAATATCTACGAGCAGTACTTC
CDR3 protein: CASSTGQNIYEQYF

clone size: NA
V gene: TRBV29-1
CDR3 length: 16
J gene: TRBJ2-7
D gene: TRBD1
CDR3 DNA: TGCAGCGTTGAAGCCACCGGGACAGGGGGAAATAGCGAGCAGTACTTC
CDR3 protein: CSVEATGTGGNSEQYF

clone size: NA
V gene: TRBV21-1
CDR3 length: 14
J gene: TRBJ1-6
D gene: NA
CDR3 DNA: TGTGCCAGACAAGGGGGCAAGAATAATTCACCCCTCCACTTT
CDR3 protein: CARQGGKNNSPLHF

clone size: NA
V gene: TRBV10-3
CDR3 length: 14
J gene: TRBJ1-1
D gene: NA
CDR3 DNA: TGTGCCATCAGTGAACAGATCATGAACACTGAAGCTTTCTTT
CDR3 protein: CAISEQIMNTEAFF

clone size: once
V gene: TRBV5-1
CDR3 length: 13
J gene: TRBJ2-3
D gene: NA
CDR3 DNA: TGCGCCACCTCACCAGGATCCTTAGATACGCAGTATTTT
CDR3 protein: CATSPGSLDTQYF

clone size: once
V gene: TRBV5-4
CDR3 length: 14
J gene: TRBJ2-5
D gene: TRBD2
CDR3 DNA: TGTGCCAGCAGCCCGACTAGCGCCCAAGAGACCCAGTACTTC
CDR3 protein: CASSPTSAQETQYF

clone size: NA
V gene: TRBV6-5
CDR3 length: 13
J gene: TRBJ1-2
D gene: NA
CDR3 DNA: TGTGCCAGCTCTATTGTGGGGAGCTATGGCTACACCTTC
CDR3 protein: CASSIVGSYGYTF

clone size: NA
V gene: TRBV29-1
CDR3 length: 14
J gene: TRBJ2-3
D gene: NA
CDR3 DNA: TGCAGCGTTGCAACTGCGGGATACACAGATACGCAGTATTTT
CDR3 protein: CSVATAGYTDTQYF

clone size: NA
V gene: TRBV13
CDR3 length: 16
J gene: TRBJ2-7
D gene: NA
CDR3 DNA: TGTGCCAGCAGCAAAGAATCCCTCACTAGTCCCTACGAGCAGTACTTC
CDR3 protein: CASSKESLTSPYEQYF

clone size: NA
V gene: TRBV9
CDR3 length: 13
J gene: TRBJ1-5
D gene: NA
CDR3 DNA: TGTGCCAGCAGCGTAGCTGGCAATCAGCCCCAGCATTTT
CDR3 protein: CASSVAGNQPQHF

clone size: NA
V gene: TRBV5-4
CDR3 length: 12
J gene: TRBJ2-5
D gene: NA
CDR3 DNA: TGTGCCAGCAGCTTGGCACATGAGACCCAGTACTTC
CDR3 protein: CASSLAHETQYF

clone size: NA
V gene: TRBV19
CDR3 length: 15
J gene: TRBJ2-1
D gene: TRBD2
CDR3 DNA: TGTGCCAGTAGTAAATTAGCGGGAGGCTACAATGAGCAGTTCTTC
CDR3 protein: CASSKLAGGYNEQFF

clone size: NA
V gene: TRBV6-5
CDR3 length: 11
J gene: TRBJ2-7
D gene: NA
CDR3 DNA: TGTGCCAGCAGTTTCCTCGGGGAGCAGTACTTC
CDR3 protein: CASSFLGEQYF

clone size: NA
V gene: TRBV5-1
CDR3 length: 15
J gene: TRBJ2-7
D gene: TRBD1
CDR3 DNA: TGCGCCAGCAGTTCTGAGACAGGGGGCCAAAGCGAGCAGTACTTC
CDR3 protein: CASSSETGGQSEQYF

clone size: NA
V gene: TRBV7-3
CDR3 length: 14
J gene: TRBJ1-1
D gene: TRBD1
CDR3 DNA: TGTGCCAGCAGCTTGACAGGGGGAAAGACTGAAGCTTTCTTT
CDR3 protein: CASSLTGGKTEAFF

clone size: NA
V gene: TRBV18
CDR3 length: 14
J gene: TRBJ2-7
D gene: NA
CDR3 DNA: TGTGCCAGCTCACCCCGGGGAAGCTCCTACGAGCAGTACTTC
CDR3 protein: CASSPRGSSYEQYF

clone size: NA
V gene: TRBV2
CDR3 length: 14
J gene: TRBJ2-3
D gene: TRBD2
CDR3 DNA: TGTGCCAGCGGGACTAGCCTTAATTCGGATACGCAGTATTTT
CDR3 protein: CASGTSLNSDTQYF

clone size: NA
V gene: TRBV7-2
CDR3 length: 13
J gene: TRBJ2-7
D gene: NA
CDR3 DNA: TGTGCCAGCCGAGGAGGGTTTCCCTACGAGCAGTACTTC
CDR3 protein: CASRGGFPYEQYF

clone size: NA
V gene: TRBV6-1
CDR3 length: 13
J gene: TRBJ2-7
D gene: TRBD1
CDR3 DNA: TGTGCCACCAGGGGACAGGGGGCCTACGAGCAGTACTTC
CDR3 protein: CATRGQGAYEQYF

clone size: NA
V gene: TRBV4-2
CDR3 length: 17
J gene: TRBJ2-7
D gene: TRBD2
CDR3 DNA: TGTGCCAGCAGCCGGGGCGGGGCGGGAGGGGTAGGGTACGAGCAGTACTTC
CDR3 protein: CASSRGGAGGVGYEQYF

clone size: NA
V gene: TRBV13
CDR3 length: 14
J gene: TRBJ2-1
D gene: NA
CDR3 DNA: TGTGCCAGCAGCTTTCCAGCGATTAACAATGAGCAGTTCTTC
CDR3 protein: CASSFPAINNEQFF

clone size: NA
V gene: TRBV2
CDR3 length: 13
J gene: TRBJ1-1
D gene: TRBD1
CDR3 DNA: TGTGCCAGCAGTGGGACAGGGGGCGCAGAAACTTTCTTT
CDR3 protein: CASSGTGGAETFF

clone size: once
V gene: TRBV28
CDR3 length: 15
J gene: TRBJ1-4
D gene: NA
CDR3 DNA: TGTGCCAGCAGTCAGCCGGGAGTCCTAAATGAAAAACTGTTTTTT
CDR3 protein: CASSQPGVLNEKLFF

clone size: NA
V gene: TRBV19
CDR3 length: 15
J gene: TRBJ2-1
D gene: TRBD2
CDR3 DNA: TGTGCCACCTCACCCGGGACTAGCGACTACAATGAGCAGTTCTTC
CDR3 protein: CATSPGTSDYNEQFF

clone size: NA
V gene: TRBV9
CDR3 length: 15
J gene: TRBJ1-1
D gene: NA
CDR3 DNA: TGTGCCAGCAGCGTAGAGGGCAGGGAGGGCACTGAAGCTTTCTTT
CDR3 protein: CASSVEGREGTEAFF

clone size: NA
V gene: TRBV10-3
CDR3 length: 12
J gene: TRBJ1-3
D gene: NA
CDR3 DNA: TGTGCCACCAGAGGGGGAGGAAACACCATATATTTT
CDR3 protein: CATRGGGNTIYF

clone size: NA
V gene: TRBV6-1
CDR3 length: 14
J gene: TRBJ1-6
D gene: NA
CDR3 DNA: TGTGCCAGCAGTGAGGGCCCTCATAATTCACCCCTCCACTTT
CDR3 protein: CASSEGPHNSPLHF

clone size: once
V gene: TRBV28
CDR3 length: 16
J gene: TRBJ2-7
D gene: NA
CDR3 DNA: TGTGCCAGCAGTTTCGAGGGGCAGGGGAAGTCCTACGAGCAGTACTTC
CDR3 protein: CASSFEGQGKSYEQYF

clone size: NA
V gene: TRBV13
CDR3 length: 16
J gene: TRBJ2-2
D gene: NA
CDR3 DNA: TGTGCCAGCAGCTTAGCTTTCCTAGCCGGCACCGGGGAGCTGTTTTTT
CDR3 protein: CASSLAFLAGTGELFF

clone size: NA
V gene: TRBV18
CDR3 length: 14
J gene: TRBJ1-1
D gene: NA
CDR3 DNA: TGTGCCAGCTCACCAGAACAGTTGAACACTGAAGCTTTCTTT
CDR3 protein: CASSPEQLNTEAFF

clone size: NA
V gene: TRBV6-5
CDR3 length: 16
J gene: TRBJ2-2
D gene: NA
CDR3 DNA: TGTGCCAGCAGTTCTAGTAGAAATGCGAACACCGGGGAGCTGTTTTTT
CDR3 protein: CASSSSRNANTGELFF

clone size: NA
V gene: TRBV27
CDR3 length: 14
J gene: TRBJ1-1
D gene: NA
CDR3 DNA: TGTGCCAGCAGTTTGGGTAGGGGGAACACTGAAGCTTTCTTT
CDR3 protein: CASSLGRGNTEAFF

clone size: NA
V gene: TRBV5-6
CDR3 length: 16
J gene: TRBJ1-1
D gene: NA
CDR3 DNA: TGTGCCAGCCAGCAGGCTCTGGCAGGGGCGAACACTGAAGCTTTCTTT
CDR3 protein: CASQQALAGANTEAFF

clone size: once
V gene: TRBV19
CDR3 length: 14
J gene: TRBJ1-4
D gene: NA
CDR3 DNA: TGTGCCAGTGGTTGGACAGCAACTAATGAAAAACTGTTTTTT
CDR3 protein: CASGWTATNEKLFF